What follows are 22 T cell receptor beta chains derived from one specimen sequenced in a study of blood T cell repertoires in COVID-19. Method: immunoSEQ multiplex PCR; TCRdb's copy keeps in-frame clones and lacks some. Here the sample spans some 76,000 clones, around nine tenths being singletons. Material for sequencing was peripheral blood. The receptors originated from a human donor in a cohort sampled during active COVID-19.

This clone was found once. At one end, the junction sequence differs from germline, possibly due to a read error. The V gene is TRBV7-9, the J gene TRBJ1-2; no clear D gene. This CDR3 comprises 10 residues. CDR1 is SEHNR and CDR2 is FQNEAQ in the germline V gene (reference sequence). Here the CDR3 DNA reads TGTGCCAGCAGCTTAGACCGGGTGTCCTTC. Its translation: CASSLDRVSF.

This clone was seen a single time. Written as DNA, the CDR3 is TGTGCCAGCAGCTTGCCTGCAGGGAACACTGAAGCTTTCTTT. Encoded protein: CASSLPAGNTEAFF. This rearrangement joins TRBV5-6 to TRBJ1-1, with D hard to call. The V gene's germline CDR1 is SGHDT and CDR2 YYEEEE. The germline V and J ends were trimmed by 1 base and 1 base, with 8 bases remaining between them. This CDR3 is 14 amino acids long.

The chain links TRBV21-1 to TRBJ2-3; the table's D call, TRBD1, has no DNA check behind it. TRBV21-1 constitutes a pseudogene. The CDR3 is 14 amino acids. CDR3 nucleotides: TGTGCCAGCAGCAGGGGCGCTAGCACAGATACGCAGTATTTT. Its protein is CASSRGASTDTQYF.

V gene TRBV4-1 combines with J gene TRBJ2-3; unclear D gene. The CDR3 loop spans 17 amino acids. The germline V and J ends were trimmed by 1 base and 0 bases, with 14 bases remaining between them. Germline loops: CDR1 MGHRA, CDR2 YSYEKL. CDR3 protein: CASSQVRSKLSTDTQYF. The CDR3 bases are TGCGCCAGCAGCCAAGTTCGATCGAAACTAAGCACAGATACGCAGTATTTT.

The V and J genes are TRBV11-2 and TRBJ2-5, with 8 bases aligning to TRBD1. CDR1 is SGHAT and CDR2 is FQNNGV in the germline V gene. The CDR3 consists of 14 residues. V lost 5 bases to trimming and J lost 5 bases; unmatched junction nucleotides: 7. CDR3 bases: TGTGCCAGCAGCAGAGACAGGGGAACCGAGACCCAGTACTTC. This gives the protein CASSRDRGTETQYF.

The chain joins TRBV7-3 to TRBJ2-3, with 9 bases aligning to TRBD2. This CDR3 region has 16 residues. V lost 2 bases, J lost 4 bases, and 7 bases stayed unmatched. Germline assignment: CDR1 SGHTA and CDR2 FQGTGA. CDR3 bases: TGTGCCAGCAGCTTAGGGACTAGCAGGTCGGCAGATACGCAGTATTTT. It yields the protein CASSLGTSRSADTQYF.

CDR3: CASSSQTGNTEAFF. The CDR3, as DNA: TGTGCCAGCAGCTCCCAGACGGGGAACACTGAAGCTTTCTTT. The chain carries TRBV9 and TRBJ1-1, with D unresolved. The V end was cut by 4 bases, the J end by 1 base, with 11 bases between. The germline CDR1 and CDR2 sequences are SGDLS and YYNGEE. CDR3 length: 14 residues.

The gene calls are TRBV7-3 and TRBJ2-5; 7 bases are shared with TRBD2. CDR3 length equals 16 residues. With 0 bases clipped from V and 5 bases from J, the junction kept 9 bases outside the gene matches. Germline-derived CDR1 and CDR2 are SGHTA and FQGTGA. The CDR3 loop is CASSLTTGSGSETQYF. CDR3 DNA: TGTGCCAGCAGCTTAACGACGGGTAGCGGGTCGGAGACCCAGTACTTC.

The rearrangement uses TRBV6-6 and TRBJ1-1; D perhaps matches TRBD1 (5 bases). This CDR3 comprises 15 residues. The V end was cut by 0 bases, the J end by 0 bases, with 8 bases between. CDR1 is MNHNY and CDR2 is SVGAGI in the germline V gene (reference sequence). CDR3 in amino acids: CASSYSQGLNTEAFF. For the CDR3, the DNA is TGTGCCAGCAGTTACTCGCAGGGTCTGAACACTGAAGCTTTCTTT.

The genes are TRBV7-6 and TRBJ1-5; no firm D call. V lost 5 bases and J lost 4, with 12 bases in between. The V gene's germline CDR1 is SGHVS and CDR2 FNYEAQ. CDR3 length: 14 residues. The CDR3 sequence is CASSQQPGNQPQHF. The DNA of the CDR3 is TGTGCCAGCAGCCAACAGCCGGGGAATCAGCCCCAGCATTTT.

The chain combines TRBV7-3 with TRBJ2-1; D perhaps matches TRBD2 (5 bases). The germline V gene encodes CDR1 SGHTA and CDR2 FQGTGA. This CDR3 has 13 residues. V was trimmed by 5 bases and J by 4 bases, leaving 9 bases between them. The CDR3 DNA follows: TGTGCCAGCAGCGCCGGGGAGTACAATGAGCAGTTCTTC. It specifies CASSAGEYNEQFF.

V and J are TRBV11-2 and TRBJ2-7; D unresolved. This CDR3 region has 14 residues. Germline CDR1 and CDR2: SGHAT and FQNNGV. The V end lost 1 base, the J end lost 4 bases, and 11 bases lay between the germline ends. CDR3 nucleotide sequence: TGTGCCAGCAGCTTAGTTCGCGAGGTGTACGAGCAGTACTTC. Translating it yields CASSLVREVYEQYF.

The chain couples TRBV3-1 (or the pseudogene TRBV3-2) to TRBJ1-1; no definite D call. Germline V gene lookup returns CDR1 LGHDT and CDR2 YNNKEL (reference sequence). The germline V and J ends were trimmed by 1 base and 11 bases, with 11 bases remaining between them. The CDR3 has 12 residues. CDR3 protein: CASSQARGGAFF. CDR3 nucleotides: TGTGCCAGCAGCCAAGCTCGGGGTGGGGCTTTCTTT.

V usage is TRBV27 and J usage is TRBJ1-6; 7 positions agree with TRBD1. This CDR3 comprises 17 residues. Germline CDR1 MNHEY, CDR2 SMNVEV (reference sequence). V was pared by 7 bases and J by 7 bases, with 16 bases of the junction left unmatched. CDR3 bases: TGTGCCAGCATGCCCGCACTTACAGGGGCGGGAAATTCACCCCTCCACTTT. It encodes CASMPALTGAGNSPLHF.

This clone showed up just once. CDR3 DNA: TGTGCCAGCAGCCGACAACGCCAAGAGACCCAGTACTTC. This sequence encodes CASSRQRQETQYF. J is TRBJ2-5 and V is TRBV2; D gene uncertain. Trimming took off 6 bases at V and 1 base at J, with 9 bases between the two ends. The CDR3 length is 13 residues. Germline CDR1 reads SNHLY; CDR2 reads FYNNEI.

CDR3 region: CASSSTGAGEKLFF. Here the CDR3 DNA reads TGTGCCAGCAGTTCGACAGGAGCTGGCGAAAAACTGTTTTTT. The rearrangement links TRBV6-5 to TRBJ1-4, with D possibly being TRBD1 (6 bases). The ends were cut back, 4 bases at V and 8 bases at J, with 14 bases in the middle. The CDR3 runs to 14 residues. The germline V gene has CDR1 MNHEY and CDR2 SVGAGI.

The chain recombines TRBV20-1 with TRBJ2-7; 9 bases match TRBD2. The CDR3 contains 15 residues. From germline, CDR1 is DFQATT and CDR2 SNEGSKA (reference sequence). Germline trimming cut 3 bases from V and 1 base from J; bases unmatched to any gene: 7. The CDR3 protein is CSASSASGDSYEQYF. CDR3 in DNA: TGCAGTGCTAGTAGCGCTAGCGGGGATTCCTACGAGCAGTACTTC.

The J gene is TRBJ1-2, the V gene TRBV9; tentatively, D is TRBD1 (6 bases). Germline V gene sequence: CDR1 SGDLS, CDR2 YYNGEE. The CDR3 covers 16 residues. The V and J ends lost 4 bases and 4 bases respectively, with 20 bases between them. CDR3 in DNA: TGTGCCAGCAGCCCTGGGGGGGGCCCTGATCTCTATGGCTACACCTTC. This translates into CASSPGGGPDLYGYTF.

This sequence joins TRBV4-1 and TRBJ2-2; 13 bases fit TRBD2. Germline V CDR1 and CDR2: MGHRA, YSYEKL. Losses at the gene ends were 4 bases for V and 5 bases for J; bases not matched to a gene: 7. The CDR3 runs to 17 residues. CDR3 nucleotide sequence: TGCGCCAGCAGCCTTACTAGCGGGGGGGCCAAAACCGGGGAGCTGTTTTTT. This translates into CASSLTSGGAKTGELFF.

This sequence joins TRBV18 and TRBJ2-7; TRBD1 matches at 8 bases. J gave up 3 bases and V 3 bases, and 7 bases lay outside the gene matches. This CDR3 contains 15 residues. Germline-derived CDR1 and CDR2 are KGHSH and LQKENI. The chain's CDR3 is CASSPSQGASYEQYF. CDR3 DNA: TGTGCCAGCTCACCTAGCCAGGGGGCCAGCTACGAGCAGTACTTC.

The chain joins TRBV9 to TRBJ1-4; D is unresolved. V shed 2 bases and J shed 2 bases, with 7 bases lying between them. The CDR3 contains 14 residues. Per germline, CDR1 SGDLS and CDR2 YYNGEE. The chain's CDR3 is CASSVGGTNEKLFF. CDR3 in DNA: TGTGCCAGCAGCGTGGGAGGGACTAATGAAAAACTGTTTTTT. Filled out from reference TRBV9 and TRBJ1-4, the complete variable domain reads DSGVTQTPKHLITATGQRVTLRCSPRSGDLSVYWYQQSLDQGLQFLIQYYNGEERAKGNILERFSAQQFPDLHSELNLSSLELGDSALYFCASSVGGTNEKLFFGSGTQLSVL.

The rearrangement links TRBV24-1 to TRBJ2-2; TRBD2 aligns across 10 bases. The germline CDR1 and CDR2 sequences are KGHDR and SFDVKD. Trimming cost V 2 bases and J 4 bases; bases outside gene matches: 3. This CDR3 is built from 16 residues. The CDR3 protein is CATSDSSGGGTGELFF. The CDR3 region has the DNA TGTGCCACCAGTGATTCGAGCGGGGGGGGCACCGGGGAGCTGTTTTTT.